This TCR beta chain was obtained from a study of control samples from healthy donors and cancer patients. Clones were read by immunoSEQ multiplex PCR, and TCRdb kept only the in-frame ones, dropping some. Of roughly 130,000 clones in the sample, approximately 94% were seen once. This CDR3 is 15 amino acids long. CDR1 is SGHNT and CDR2 is YENEEA in the germline V gene. The V segment lost 1 base and the J segment 3 bases; nucleotides outside the gene matches: 4. This TCR derives from a man aged 45 to 65 with head and neck cancer. Sequenced: PBMCs. The chain links TRBV11-3 to TRBJ2-3; 7 nucleotides match TRBD2. The CDR3: CASSLGGGGTDTQYF. Here the CDR3 DNA reads TGTGCCAGCAGCTTAGGGGGCGGGGGTACAGATACGCAGTATTTT.